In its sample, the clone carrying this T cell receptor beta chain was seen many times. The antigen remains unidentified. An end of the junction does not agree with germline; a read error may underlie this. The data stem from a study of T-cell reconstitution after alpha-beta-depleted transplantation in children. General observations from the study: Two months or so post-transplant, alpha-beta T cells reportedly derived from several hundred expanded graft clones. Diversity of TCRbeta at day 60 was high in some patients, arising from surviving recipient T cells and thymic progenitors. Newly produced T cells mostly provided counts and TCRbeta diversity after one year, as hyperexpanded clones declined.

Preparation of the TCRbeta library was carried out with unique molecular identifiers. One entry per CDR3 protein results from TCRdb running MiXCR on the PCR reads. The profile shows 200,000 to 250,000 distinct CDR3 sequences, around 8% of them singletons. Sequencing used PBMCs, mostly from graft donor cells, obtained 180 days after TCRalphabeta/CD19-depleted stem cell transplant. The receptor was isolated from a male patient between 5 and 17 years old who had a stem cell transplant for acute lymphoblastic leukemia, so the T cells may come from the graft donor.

Written as DNA, the CDR3 is TGTGCTAGCAGCAAACGGCCCGCACATGAGCAGTTCTTC. It translates to CASSKRPAHEQFF. This sequence joins TRBV7-7 and TRBJ2-1, with unresolved D. This CDR3 region has 13 residues. Germline-derived CDR1 and CDR2 are SSHAT and FNYEAQ (reference sequence). The whole variable domain, remainder taken from reference TRBV7-7 and TRBJ2-1, is GAGVSQSPRYKVTKRGQDVTLRCDPISSHATLYWYQQALGQGPEFLTYFNYEAQPDKSGLPSDRFSAERPEGSISTLTIQRTEQRDSAMYRCASSKRPAHEQFFGPGTRLTVL.